Following are 2 T cell receptor beta chains from one sample sequenced in a study of cytomegalovirus exposure and HLA in healthy donors. Amplification used 60 Vbeta primers and 13 Jbeta primers. Clones were sequenced by immunoSEQ multiplex PCR, and TCRdb holds only the in-frame ones, with some missing. The data hold roughly 240,000 clones, with just under 80% observed a single time. The material sequenced was PBMCs. These receptors originate from a boy aged 10-17 years in good health and CMV-seronegative.

The genes are TRBV6-6 and TRBJ1-5, with 9 bases that match TRBD1. CDR1 is MNHNY, CDR2 SVGAGI, per germline (reference sequence). Trimming cost V 6 bases and J 2 bases; bases outside gene matches: 5. The CDR3 runs 15 residues. This chain's CDR3 is CASRKGQGGNQPQHF. CDR3 nucleotides: TGTGCCAGCAGAAAGGGACAGGGTGGCAATCAGCCCCAGCATTTT.

The chain has TRBV7-6 and TRBJ2-2; a weak D match, TRBD1 (6 bases). V lost 1 base to trimming and J lost 1 base, with 10 bases between them. This CDR3 is 16 amino acids long. Germline assignment: CDR1 SGHVS and CDR2 FNYEAQ. CDR3 loop: CASSLVTQGNTGELFF. The CDR3 DNA sequence: TGTGCCAGCAGCTTAGTAACACAGGGGAACACCGGGGAGCTGTTTTTT.